The clone carrying this T cell receptor beta chain was seen more than once but under ten times. The CDR3 runs to 18 residues. V shed 6 bases, J shed 0 bases, and the junction held 12 bases outside the gene matches. The germline gives CDR1 MRHNA, CDR2 SNTAGT. Library construction for TCR beta used iRepertoire HTBI primers and Arm-PCR of CDR3 regions. TCRdb reanalysed the multiplex PCR reads using MiXCR and keeps one entry per CDR3 protein. There are 360,000 or so distinct CDR3 sequences in the sample; under 20% occur only once, and 20% lies in the top ten. The data derive from a study of regulatory T cells in long-lasting Graves disease. Time point reported: newly diagnosed GD, antithyroid drugs for less than 3 months. RNA isolated from PBMCs was used to make the TCR library. This same sample was also part of a study on T cells in Graves' hyperthyroidism and ophthalmopathy.

This receptor was identified in a woman under 30 with Graves disease. The V call is TRBV6-4, the J call TRBJ1-3; 9 bases agree with TRBD1. Sequencing used peripheral blood mononuclear cells (PBMCs), obtained at new diagnosis, from a patient treated with antithyroid drugs. DNA of the CDR3: TGTGCCAGCAGCCAATTGGACAGGGGCACCAACTCTGGAAACACCATATATTTT. This gives the protein CASSQLDRGTNSGNTIYF.